This T cell receptor beta chain stems from a study of blood T cells in healthy people across ages. About the research overall: Template-switching capture recovered about one barcoded beta molecule per two T cells. The study's findings and limits: Roughly linearly, TCR beta diversity per million T cells fell as age increased.

This clonotype has just a few counts. Antigen specificity is unknown. Sample-barcoded 5' priming and a J-beta primer mix drove a second PCR of 7 to 11 cycles. TCRdb processed the 5' RACE reads anew with MiXCR; each CDR3 protein has one entry. In the table there are around 750,000 distinct CDR3 sequences, 50% to 65% of which are singletons. Germline CDR1 SQVTM, CDR2 ANQGSEA. The CDR3 has 13 amino acids. Trimming took 3 bases from V and 3 from J; bases not matched to a gene: 5. V and J are TRBV29-1 and TRBJ2-7; 7 bases are shared with TRBD1. Material for sequencing was blood. The sequence was obtained from a man older than 75 in good health. This CDR3 reads CSVEGRDSYEQYF. The CDR3 DNA reads TGCAGCGTTGAGGGCCGGGACAGCTACGAGCAGTACTTC.